A selection of T cell receptor beta chains follows, all from one sample in a study of PD-L1 blockade in urothelial cancer. Clones were read by immunoSEQ multiplex PCR, and TCRdb kept only the in-frame ones, dropping some. This table holds tens of thousands of clones, approximately 88% found once. The input for sequencing was PBMCs, taken around atezolizumab (anti-PD-L1) treatment. The receptors stem from a man between 65 and 80 years old with urothelial cancer. Each CDR3 is given with its conserved first and last residue. Clone size appears in some rows only: once, few, many, or a class for an expanded clone.

j_call | v_call | clone_size | cdr3_aa
TRBJ2-7 | TRBV28 | - | CASTSDRYEQYF
TRBJ1-1 | TRBV7-8 | - | CASSLAQFIGGGEAFF
TRBJ2-1 | TRBV5-1 | - | CASSLEASGDEQFF
TRBJ1-3 | TRBV30 | few | CAWQIGNTIYF
TRBJ2-2 | TRBV7-2 | few | CASSLHMRGGELFF
TRBJ1-2 | TRBV11-2 | - | CASSLFYGYTF
TRBJ1-1 | TRBV28 | once | CASSLLSFGAFF
TRBJ2-7 | TRBV6-1 | - | CAGRLAGETEQYF
TRBJ1-5 | TRBV28 | - | CASSLAGGGGNQPQHF
TRBJ2-1 | TRBV7-9 | - | CASSLAGGVEQFF
TRBJ2-7 | TRBV11-2 | - | CASSQLAGVYEQYF
TRBJ1-5 | TRBV27 | - | CASSLYGGAGNQPQHF
TRBJ2-7 | TRBV28 | - | CASSLTSSEQYF
TRBJ1-4 | TRBV6-6 | once | CASSYGQSLNEKLFF
TRBJ1-5 | TRBV6-1 | few | CASSERLQGYSNQPQHF
TRBJ1-1 | TRBV6-5 | few | CASSYTGGTEAFF
TRBJ1-1 | TRBV2 | - | CASSEKGTEAFF
TRBJ1-2 | TRBV9 | - | CASSANTGTGNGYTF
TRBJ2-1 | TRBV2 | - | CASSEAASGVYNEQFF
TRBJ2-7 | TRBV5-6 | - | CASSQIGGYEQYF
TRBJ1-4 | TRBV6-4 | - | CASSDSTGGGEKLFF
TRBJ2-1 | TRBV5-4 | - | CASSSRGHTMEQFF
TRBJ2-2 | TRBV7-3 | - | CASSLPKRQGDTGELFF
TRBJ2-3 | TRBV19 | once | CASSMWWDRGLTDTQYF
TRBJ2-7 | TRBV5-1 | - | CASSSQREQYF
TRBJ2-1 | TRBV6-6 | - | CASSYSVALMYNEQFF
TRBJ2-7 | TRBV11-2 | - | CASSARTTSGRRKEQYF
TRBJ2-2 | TRBV19 | few | CASRHGGGTGELFF
TRBJ2-3 | TRBV9 | - | CASSATLLADTQYF